The 12 T cell receptor beta chains listed next were all sequenced from one sample in a study of T cell responses to AZD1222 COVID-19 vaccine. Using immunoSEQ multiplex PCR, the repertoire was profiled, and TCRdb retains in-frame clones only, with some absent. The sample gives about 270,000 clones, almost 95% of which show up once; around 0.6% is in the top ten. This specimen consisted of peripheral blood, obtained 28 days after the second AZD1222 dose. The receptors originated from an adult who received the AZD1222 COVID-19 vaccine.

The chain combines TRBV28 with TRBJ2-3; maybe TRBD2 (6 bases). Germline assignment: CDR1 MDHEN and CDR2 SYDVKM. The CDR3 spans 15 residues. Trimming shortened V by 7 bases and J by 0 bases, and 14 bases separated the two germline ends. The CDR3 sequence: CASIMAGGSTDTQYF. CDR3 in DNA: TGTGCCAGCATTATGGCCGGGGGTAGCACAGATACGCAGTATTTT.

The chain has TRBV4-1 and TRBJ1-5; perhaps TRBD1 as D (6 bases). This CDR3 is 17 amino acids long. Trimming stripped 0 bases from V and 2 bases from J, with 14 bases between. Germline CDR1 reads MGHRA; CDR2 reads YSYEKL. The CDR3 DNA reads as TGCGCCAGCAGCCAAGACAGGGGAGGTAGAGGCAATCAGCCCCAGCATTTT. Translation gives CASSQDRGGRGNQPQHF.

The rearrangement joins TRBV2 to TRBJ2-6; D possibly corresponds to TRBD1 (5 bases). Trimming cost V 7 bases and J 0 bases, with 7 bases left between them. Per the germline V gene, CDR1 is SNHLY and CDR2 is FYNNEI. The CDR3 sequence is 14 residues long. The CDR3 reads CASTGASGANVLTF. CDR3 sequence (DNA): TGTGCCAGCACTGGGGCCTCTGGGGCCAACGTCCTGACTTTC.

V is TRBV6-6 and J is TRBJ2-7, with D perhaps given as TRBD1 or TRBD2 (6 bases each). Trimming left V 10 bases short and J 2 bases short, with 18 bases between. Per germline, CDR1 MNHNY and CDR2 SVGAGI (reference sequence). This CDR3 has 14 residues. The CDR3 DNA is TGTGCCACCCAAGGGGGGACACGAGCCTACGAGCAGTACTTC. Translated, it gives CATQGGTRAYEQYF.

The chain joins TRBV15 to TRBJ1-5; D not resolved. The CDR3 consists of 13 residues. The germline V gene has CDR1 LNHNV and CDR2 YYDKDF (reference sequence). V shed 4 bases and J shed 11 bases, with 15 bases lying between them. The CDR3 DNA sequence: TGTGCCACCAGCATCGCCCAGGTTGGGGCCCAGCATTTT. Encoded protein: CATSIAQVGAQHF.

This chain connects TRBV7-6 to TRBJ2-7; D not certain. CDR3 size: 14 residues. CDR1 and CDR2 (germline): SGHVS, FNYEAQ. Trimming stripped 1 base from V and 1 base from J, with 8 bases between. The chain's CDR3 is CASSLGTESYEQYF. The CDR3 DNA reads as TGTGCCAGCAGCTTAGGGACCGAGTCCTACGAGCAGTACTTC. Using reference TRBV7-6 and TRBJ2-7 for the parts outside the CDR3, the full variable domain is GAGVSQSPRYKVTKRGQDVALRCDPISGHVSLYWYRQALGQGPEFLTYFNYEAQQDKSGLPNDRFSAERPEGSISTLTIQRTEQRDSAMYRCASSLGTESYEQYFGPGTRLTVT.

This rearrangement joins TRBV27 to TRBJ1-2; perhaps TRBD1 as D (6 bases). The CDR3 runs 13 residues. Germline V lookup: CDR1 MNHEY, CDR2 SMNVEV (reference sequence). The germline V and J ends were trimmed by 8 bases and 3 bases, with 13 bases remaining between them. CDR3 nucleotides: TGTGCCAGCTTCCTCGGGGGCGACTATGGCTACACCTTC. Translation gives CASFLGGDYGYTF.

This chain links TRBV4-2 with TRBJ1-5; D might be TRBD1 (5 bases). Germline V CDR1 and CDR2: LGHNA, YNFKEQ. The CDR3 loop spans 18 amino acids. The V end was cut by 3 bases, the J end by 5 bases, with 23 bases between. The CDR3 reads CASSHPSPSGGDHQPQHF. The CDR3 DNA reads TGTGCCAGCAGCCACCCATCCCCCTCGGGAGGGGACCATCAGCCCCAGCATTTT.

The CDR3 sequence: CASSLGHLNTEAFF. The CDR3 region has the DNA TGTGCCAGCAGCTTGGGGCACTTGAACACTGAAGCTTTCTTT. V is TRBV5-6 and J is TRBJ1-1; D not certain. V was pared by 0 bases and J by 0 bases, with 6 bases between. Germline-derived CDR1 and CDR2 are SGHDT and YYEEEE. The CDR3 covers 14 residues.

This clone was recorded only once. V gene TRBV15 combines with J gene TRBJ1-2; D not resolved. The CDR3 is 14 amino acids. Looked up from germline, CDR1 is LNHNV and CDR2 is YYDKDF (reference sequence). V was trimmed by 0 bases and J by 1 base, leaving 6 bases between them. Here the CDR3 DNA reads TGTGCCACCAGCAGAGATCTGGATAACTATGGCTACACCTTC. Translating it yields CATSRDLDNYGYTF.

The genes are TRBV13 and TRBJ1-4, with 8 bases aligning to TRBD1. The germline V gene has CDR1 PRHDT and CDR2 FYEKMQ (reference sequence). Trimming at V came to 5 bases and at J to 7 bases, leaving 6 bases not matched to a gene. CDR3 length: 14 amino acids. CDR3 coding DNA: TGTGCCAGCAGCCGATCTACAGGGGGTGAAAAACTGTTTTTT. Protein product: CASSRSTGGEKLFF.

Here the CDR3 DNA reads TGTGCCAGTAGGCCTAGCGGGAGGTTCGGAGGTTACGAGCAGTACTTC. Translating it yields CASRPSGRFGGYEQYF. The V and J genes are TRBV19 and TRBJ2-7, with 11 bases lining up with TRBD2. This CDR3 has 16 amino acids. Trimming cost V 6 bases and J 4 bases; bases outside gene matches: 11. Per germline, CDR1 LNHDA and CDR2 SQIVND (reference sequence). Variable domain in full (rest from reference TRBV19 and TRBJ2-7): DGGITQSPKYLFRKEGQNVTLSCEQNLNHDAMYWYRQDPGQGLRLIYYSQIVNDFQKGDIAEGYSVSREKKESFPLTVTSAQKNPTAFYLCASRPSGRFGGYEQYFGPGTRLTVT.